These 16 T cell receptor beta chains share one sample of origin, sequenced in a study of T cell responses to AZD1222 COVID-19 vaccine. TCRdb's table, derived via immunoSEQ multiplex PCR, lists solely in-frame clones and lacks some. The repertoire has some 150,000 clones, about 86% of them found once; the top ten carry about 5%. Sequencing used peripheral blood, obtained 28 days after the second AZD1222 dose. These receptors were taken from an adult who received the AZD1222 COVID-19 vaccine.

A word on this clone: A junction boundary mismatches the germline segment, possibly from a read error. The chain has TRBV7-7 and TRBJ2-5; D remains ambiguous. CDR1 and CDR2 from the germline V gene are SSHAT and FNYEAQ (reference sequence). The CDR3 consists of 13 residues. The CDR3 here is CASSLEVVETQYF. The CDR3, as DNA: TGTGCTAGCAGCTTAGAGGTTGTCGAGACCCAGTACTTC.

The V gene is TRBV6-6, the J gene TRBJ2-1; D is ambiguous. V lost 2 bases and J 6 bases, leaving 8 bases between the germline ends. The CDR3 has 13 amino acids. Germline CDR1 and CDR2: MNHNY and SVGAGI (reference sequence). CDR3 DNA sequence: TGTGCCAGCAGTTACAGTCCATCCAATGAGCAGTTCTTC. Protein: CASSYSPSNEQFF.

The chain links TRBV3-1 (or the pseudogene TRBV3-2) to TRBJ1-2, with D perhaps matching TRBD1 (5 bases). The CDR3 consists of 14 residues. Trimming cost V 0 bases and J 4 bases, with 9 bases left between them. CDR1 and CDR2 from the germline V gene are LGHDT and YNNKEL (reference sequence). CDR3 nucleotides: TGTGCCAGCAGCCAAGAGTACAGGCCCTATGGCTACACCTTC. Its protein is CASSQEYRPYGYTF.

CDR3 bases: TGTGCCAGCAGGGCGCGGGAGGGCCACGAGCAGTACTTC. Protein: CASRAREGHEQYF. The J gene is TRBJ2-7, the V gene TRBV6-5; TRBD2 matches 9 bases. The CDR3 covers 13 residues. V was clipped by 6 bases and J by 5 bases; unmatched bases: 5. Germline-derived CDR1 and CDR2 are MNHEY and SVGAGI.

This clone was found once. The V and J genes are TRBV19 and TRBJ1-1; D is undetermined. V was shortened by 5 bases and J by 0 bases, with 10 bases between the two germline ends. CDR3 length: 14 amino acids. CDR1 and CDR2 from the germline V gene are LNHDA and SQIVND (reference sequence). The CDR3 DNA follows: TGTGCCAGTAGTTTAGGAGCTCTGAACACTGAAGCTTTCTTT. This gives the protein CASSLGALNTEAFF.

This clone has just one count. The CDR3 nucleotides read TGTGCCAGCAGTGTGGTCAGGGCGTCGAGCGAGCAGTACTTC. It yields the protein CASSVVRASSEQYF. The chain has TRBV2 and TRBJ2-7; a possible D gene is TRBD1 (5 bases). The V and J ends lost 4 bases and 6 bases respectively, with 16 bases between them. CDR3 length equals 14 residues. Germline assignment: CDR1 SNHLY and CDR2 FYNNEI.

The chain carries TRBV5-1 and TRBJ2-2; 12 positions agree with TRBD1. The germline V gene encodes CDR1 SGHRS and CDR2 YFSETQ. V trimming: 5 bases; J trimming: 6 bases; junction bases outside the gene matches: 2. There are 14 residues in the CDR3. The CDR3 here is CASRGQGASGELFF. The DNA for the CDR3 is TGCGCCAGCAGGGGACAGGGGGCCTCCGGGGAGCTGTTTTTT.

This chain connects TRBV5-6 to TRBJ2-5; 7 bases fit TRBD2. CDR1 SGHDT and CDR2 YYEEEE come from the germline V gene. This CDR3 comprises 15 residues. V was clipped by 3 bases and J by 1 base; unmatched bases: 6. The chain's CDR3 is CASSSAGVTQETQYF. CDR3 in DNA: TGTGCCAGCAGCTCGGCGGGGGTGACCCAAGAGACCCAGTACTTC.

The CDR3 coding sequence is TGTGCCAGCAGCTTACAACAGGGAGAAACCGGGGAGCTGTTTTTT. Protein product: CASSLQQGETGELFF. The V call is TRBV7-2, the J call TRBJ2-2; weak D call: TRBD1 (6 bases). Germline assignment: CDR1 SGHTA and CDR2 FQGNSA. The V and J ends lost 2 bases and 5 bases respectively, with 12 bases between them. This CDR3 region has 15 residues.

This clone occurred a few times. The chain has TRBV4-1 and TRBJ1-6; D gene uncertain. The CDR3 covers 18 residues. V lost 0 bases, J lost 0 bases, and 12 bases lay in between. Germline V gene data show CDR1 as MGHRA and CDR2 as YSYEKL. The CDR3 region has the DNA TGCGCCAGCAGCCAAGATCTCTCCCGCCTCTCCTATAATTCACCCCTCCACTTT. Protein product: CASSQDLSRLSYNSPLHF.

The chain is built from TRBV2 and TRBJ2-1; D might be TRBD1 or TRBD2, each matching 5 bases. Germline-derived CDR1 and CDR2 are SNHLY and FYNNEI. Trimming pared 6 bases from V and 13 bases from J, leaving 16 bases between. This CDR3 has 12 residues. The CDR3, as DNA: TGTGCCAGCAGCCTCGAGGTAGGGGACCAGTTCTTC. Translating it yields CASSLEVGDQFF.

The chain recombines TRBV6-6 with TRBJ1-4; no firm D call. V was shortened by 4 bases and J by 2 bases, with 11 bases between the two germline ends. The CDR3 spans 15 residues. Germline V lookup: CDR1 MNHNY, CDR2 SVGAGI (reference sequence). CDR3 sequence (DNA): TGTGCCAGCAGTTTCCCTCCAGGCACTAATGAAAAACTGTTTTTT. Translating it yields CASSFPPGTNEKLFF.

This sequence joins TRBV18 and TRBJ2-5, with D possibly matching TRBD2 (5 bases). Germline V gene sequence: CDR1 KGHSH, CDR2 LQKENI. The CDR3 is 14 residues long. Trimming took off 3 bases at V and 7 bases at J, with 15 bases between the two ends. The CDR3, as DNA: TGTGCCAGCTCACCGATGATAGCCAGCGGGACCCAGTACTTC. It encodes CASSPMIASGTQYF.

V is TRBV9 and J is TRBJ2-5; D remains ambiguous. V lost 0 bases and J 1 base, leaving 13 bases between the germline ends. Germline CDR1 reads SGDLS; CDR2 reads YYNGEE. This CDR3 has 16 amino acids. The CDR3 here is CASSVGPWQLQETQYF. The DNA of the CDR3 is TGTGCCAGCAGCGTAGGCCCCTGGCAGCTCCAAGAGACCCAGTACTTC.

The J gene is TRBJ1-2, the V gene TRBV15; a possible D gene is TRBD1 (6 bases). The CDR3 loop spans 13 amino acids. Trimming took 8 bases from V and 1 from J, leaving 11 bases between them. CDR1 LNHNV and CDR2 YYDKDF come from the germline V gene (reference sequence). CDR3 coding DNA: TGTGCCACCCGAGAACAGGGTAACTATGGCTACACCTTC. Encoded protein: CATREQGNYGYTF.

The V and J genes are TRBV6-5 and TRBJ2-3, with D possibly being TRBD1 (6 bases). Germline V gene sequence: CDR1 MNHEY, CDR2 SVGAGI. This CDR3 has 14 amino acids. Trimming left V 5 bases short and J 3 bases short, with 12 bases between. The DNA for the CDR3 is TGTGCCAGCAGTCTACAGGGACCGACAGATACGCAGTATTTT. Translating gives CASSLQGPTDTQYF.